This TCR beta chain derives from a study of blood T cell repertoires in COVID-19 (dated by TCRdb to 2018 to 2021). Regarding the study in general: The collaborator samples originated in the United States, Italy and Spain and spanned the acute and convalescent phases of COVID-19. The material from the prospective study consisted of cDNA or gDNA derived from T cells, B-cell-depleted T cells, or PBMCs. Subjects who had been exposed to COVID-19, were actively infected with it, or had recovered from it provided the deeply sampled blood TCRbeta repertoires that made up the dataset. The repertoires were released in a freely available public database intended as a resource for research on the immune response to SARS-CoV-2. Samples were obtained from the ongoing ImmuneRACE study (first 160 participants) and from 1,200 or so subjects provided by 6 global collaborators. The sample metadata nearly always contained a de-identified subject ID, COVID-19 status, age in years and sex. HLA class I and class II types, where available, came from metadata supplied by the sample provider rather than from assay-based typing.

With respect to this clone: What this receptor recognizes is not known. Qualities for individual bases were not recorded, and no much larger clone is one base off.

The CDR3 spans 15 residues, from the cysteine through the phenylalanine. CDR3 DNA only is kept here, 45 bases in frame from base 1. Taken from the germline V gene, the CDR1 and CDR2 loops are MGHRA and YSYEKL. V and J are trimmed by 6 bases and 8 bases, and the gene matches miss 11 bases of the junction. The study at large found these results: How much clinical and demographic metadata was included differed by source and by participant, and the metadata was provided uncurated.

TCRbeta CDR3 regions were amplified from genomic DNA using the immunoSEQ Assay, a bias-controlled multiplex PCR. On the authors' methods: Within the assay, amplification of reference gene primers was used to estimate how many nucleated cells each sample contained. Sequence reads were collapsed and filtered to measure the absolute abundance of every unique TCRbeta CDR3 rearrangement. Productive Simpson clonality was computed per sample as the square root of Simpson's diversity index over productive rearrangements. TCRdb mirrors the immuneACCESS table, restricted to in-frame sequences. Some clones are absent from its copies; in checked studies, under half trace to an unresolved V gene, and the reason for the others is unknown. V, J and clone size were drawn from that table, and D and trimming were deduced from the DNA. The sample has 150,000 to 170,000 clones on record, around 85% of them singletons. 0.63% of the sample rests with the top ten.

In Seattle, one collaborating source enrolled patients while the infection was active and tracked those patients longitudinally over the course of disease. Collaborating institutions collected whole blood in K2EDTA tubes following their own protocols. For TCRbeta analysis, collaborator samples were shipped as frozen whole blood, as isolated PBMCs, or as DNA extracted from either sample type. The specimen sequenced was peripheral blood. The chain joins TRBV4-1 to TRBJ2-1, with 9 middle bases fitting TRBD2. The clonotype comes from a man aged 55 to 70 with COVID-19, enrolled during active disease. For the CDR3, the sequence is CASRALASGTYEQFF. The sequenced DNA is TGCGCCAGCAGGGCTCTTGCTAGCGGGACCTATGAGCAGTTCTTC.